Listed below are T cell receptor beta chains from one sample, sequenced in a study of response to subunit inactivated influenza vaccine. TCRdb used MiXCR to reprocess the RT-PCR reads, holding one entry per CDR3 protein. This table has approximately 500,000 distinct CDR3 sequences, 20% to 25% appearing once. The same sample was also used in a study of T cells expressing NK-cell markers.

This sample comprised CD4+ T cells sorted from PBMCs, obtained approximately 13 days after vaccination. The receptors were gathered from a man aged 50 to 60 who received an inactivated influenza vaccine. Both conserved end residues are part of each CDR3. Fields, in order: clone size, J gene, D gene, CDR3 length, V gene, CDR3 protein, CDR3 DNA. A D gene is named only where the DNA matches it firmly. Clone sizes are given selectively: once, few, many, or a class where the clone is expanded.

few	TRBJ2-1	.	13	TRBV12-3/TRBV12-4	CASTLFLEGEQFF	TGTGCCAGCACCCTTTTCCTAGAGGGAGAGCAGTTCTTC
.	TRBJ2-2	TRBD2	19	TRBV9	CASSVGTFLAGASTGELFF	TGTGCCAGCAGCGTAGGTACATTCCTAGCGGGAGCGAGCACCGGGGAGCTGTTTTTT
.	TRBJ2-5	.	13	TRBV7-9	CASSFHSGETQYF	TGTGCCAGCAGCTTTCACAGTGGGGAGACCCAGTACTTC
.	TRBJ2-5	TRBD1	12	TRBV20-1	CSADRGPKTQYF	TGCAGTGCGGACAGGGGGCCAAAGACCCAGTACTTC
few	TRBJ2-3	.	16	TRBV7-9	CASALARGVSTDTQYF	TGTGCCAGCGCCCTGGCCAGGGGCGTTAGCACAGATACGCAGTATTTT
few	TRBJ1-2	.	13	TRBV12-3/TRBV12-4	CAQPSVDARGYTF	TGTGCCCAGCCCAGTGTGGATGCTCGTGGCTACACCTTC
few	TRBJ1-1	.	18	TRBV11-2	CASSLTYLGRRSNTEAFF	TGTGCCAGCAGCTTAACCTACCTGGGGCGGCGATCGAACACTGAAGCTTTCTTT
.	TRBJ1-2	.	14	TRBV29-1	CSVDSGGRDYGYTF	TGCAGCGTTGACTCTGGGGGTAGGGACTATGGCTACACCTTC
.	TRBJ2-5	.	14	TRBV7-2	CASSTTRIRETQYF	TGTGCCAGCAGCACGACTAGAATTCGAGAGACCCAGTACTTC
few	TRBJ2-3	.	16	TRBV9	CASSVTGTRLTDTQYF	TGTGCCAGCAGCGTCACCGGGACTCGACTCACAGATACGCAGTATTTT
.	TRBJ1-1	.	15	TRBV7-9	CASSPRMGAGTEAFF	TGTGCCAGCAGCCCCCGCATGGGGGCAGGCACTGAAGCTTTCTTT
.	TRBJ2-7	TRBD2	15	TRBV12-3/TRBV12-4	CASSSTSGSTDEQYF	TGTGCCAGCAGTTCCACTAGCGGGAGTACCGACGAGCAGTACTTC
.	TRBJ1-1	TRBD1	13	TRBV5-1	CASSLGDQGAAFF	TGCGCCAGCAGCTTGGGGGACCAGGGGGCAGCTTTCTTT
few	TRBJ2-7	TRBD1	17	TRBV4-1	CASSKTGTGSLRDEQYF	TGCGCCAGCAGCAAAACCGGGACAGGGTCGTTGCGGGACGAGCAGTACTTC
few	TRBJ2-5	TRBD2	14	TRBV5-1	CASSYAGGRETQYF	TGCGCCAGCAGTTATGCGGGGGGAAGGGAGACCCAGTACTTC
.	TRBJ2-7	.	13	TRBV15	CATSSRVGYEQYF	TGTGCCACCAGCAGCAGAGTGGGGTACGAGCAGTACTTC
few	TRBJ1-5	.	16	TRBV3-1	CASSQDAGAQNQPQHF	TGTGCCAGCAGCCAGGACGCAGGGGCACAGAATCAGCCCCAGCATTTT
few	TRBJ2-7	TRBD2	14	TRBV28	CASKPGLGTYEQYF	TGTGCCAGCAAGCCGGGACTAGGGACCTACGAGCAGTACTTC
.	TRBJ2-7	.	11	TRBV20-1	CSARDTYEQYF	TGCAGTGCTAGAGATACGTACGAGCAGTACTTC
.	TRBJ2-3	TRBD1	14	TRBV10-3	CAISGQGATDTQYF	TGTGCCATCAGTGGACAGGGGGCCACAGATACGCAGTATTTT
few	TRBJ2-7	TRBD1	15	TRBV10-3	CAIRTGQGTKYEQYF	TGTGCCATCAGAACCGGACAGGGAACTAAATACGAGCAGTACTTC
.	TRBJ2-1	TRBD2	14	TRBV3-1	CASSPFGGENEQFF	TGTGCCAGCAGCCCCTTCGGGGGGGAGAATGAGCAGTTCTTC
many	TRBJ2-1	.	14	TRBV20-1	CSARDRGPKNEQFF	TGCAGTGCTAGAGACAGGGGCCCTAAAAATGAGCAGTTCTTC
.	TRBJ2-7	TRBD2	15	TRBV28	CASSSRLAGVGEQYF	TGTGCCAGCAGTTCTCGACTAGCGGGAGTCGGCGAGCAGTACTTC
few	TRBJ2-2	TRBD1	16	TRBV7-2	CASSLNRGQVTGELFF	TGTGCCAGCAGCTTAAACAGGGGCCAAGTCACCGGGGAGCTGTTTTTT
.	TRBJ1-2	.	17	TRBV20-1	CCARDALLDSGHYGYTF	TGCTGTGCTAGAGATGCCTTGCTGGACAGCGGTCACTATGGCTACACCTTC
many	TRBJ1-5	.	14	TRBV5-1	CASSFGGDHQPQHF	TGCGCCAGCAGCTTTGGGGGGGACCATCAGCCCCAGCATTTT
.	TRBJ1-5	.	15	TRBV28	CASSFTSVSNQPQHF	TGTGCCAGCAGTTTCACGTCAGTAAGCAATCAGCCCCAGCATTTT
few	TRBJ1-2	.	13	TRBV7-8	CASSSGRGLGYTF	TGTGCCAGCAGCTCCGGGAGGGGTCTTGGCTACACCTTC
.	TRBJ1-2	TRBD1	14	TRBV10-3	CAIKGGTGNYGYTF	TGTGCCATAAAAGGAGGGACAGGGAACTATGGCTACACCTTC
few	TRBJ1-2	.	11	TRBV29-1	CSVASGDGYTF	TGCAGCGTTGCTTCTGGGGATGGCTACACCTTC
.	TRBJ1-6	.	14	TRBV18	CASSLGRNNSPLHF	TGTGCCAGCTCACTTGGACGGAATAATTCACCCCTCCACTTT
many	TRBJ1-1	.	12	TRBV6-5	CASRNRYTEAFF	TGTGCCAGCAGAAACAGGTACACTGAAGCTTTCTTT
.	TRBJ1-5	TRBD1	15	TRBV6-1	CASSVGQGPNQPQHF	TGTGCCAGCAGTGTGGGACAGGGTCCCAATCAGCCCCAGCATTTT
.	TRBJ2-7	.	13	TRBV7-6	CASSRVQGDEQYF	TGTGCCAGCAGTCGGGTCCAGGGCGACGAGCAGTACTTC
few	TRBJ2-4	TRBD1	16	TRBV18	CASSPKLMGQGNIQYF	TGTGCCAGCTCACCGAAACTTATGGGACAGGGAAACATTCAGTACTTC
few	TRBJ2-2	.	14	TRBV20-1	CGLLDRRGVGELFF	TGCGGGTTACTGGACCGGAGAGGGGTCGGGGAGCTGTTTTTT
few	TRBJ2-2	TRBD1	15	TRBV3-1	CASSHGQGGTGELFF	TGTGCCAGCAGCCACGGACAGGGAGGCACCGGGGAGCTGTTTTTT
.	TRBJ2-5	TRBD2	17	TRBV5-1	CASSLVLAGTYQETQYF	TGCGCCAGCAGCTTGGTACTAGCGGGAACCTACCAAGAGACCCAGTACTTC